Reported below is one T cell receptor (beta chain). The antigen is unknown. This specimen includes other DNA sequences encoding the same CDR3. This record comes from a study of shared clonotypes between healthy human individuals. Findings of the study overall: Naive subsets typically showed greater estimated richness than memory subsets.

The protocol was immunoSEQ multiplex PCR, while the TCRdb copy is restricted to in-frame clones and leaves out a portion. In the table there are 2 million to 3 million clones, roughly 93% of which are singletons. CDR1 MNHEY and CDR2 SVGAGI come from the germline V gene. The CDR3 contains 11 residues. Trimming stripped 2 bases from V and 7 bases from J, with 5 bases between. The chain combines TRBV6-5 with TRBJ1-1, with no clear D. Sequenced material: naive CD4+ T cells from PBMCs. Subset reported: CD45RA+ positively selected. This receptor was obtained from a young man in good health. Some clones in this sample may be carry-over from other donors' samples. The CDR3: CASSYLGEAFF. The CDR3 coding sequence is TGTGCCAGCAGTTACCTAGGTGAAGCTTTCTTT.